This TCR beta chain was recorded in a study of cytomegalovirus exposure and HLA in healthy donors. Study-wide results and limits: In vitro experiments confirmed that three CMV-associated chains were specific for CMV antigens.

Note on this clone: Antigen specificity is unknown.

The data were produced by immunoSEQ multiplex PCR, yet TCRdb's version contains in-frame clones alone and is incomplete. The sample comprises about 170,000 clones, 85% to 90% of which are singletons, and 5.5% to 6% rests with the top ten. The CDR3 runs 15 residues. CDR1 is LGHNA, CDR2 YNFKEQ, per germline. The junction had 8 bases not matched to a gene; V was cut back by 1 base and J by 11 bases. The specimen sequenced was PBMCs. This receptor was identified in a woman in her thirties in good health and CMV-seronegative. The chain carries TRBV4-2 and TRBJ1-5, with TRBD1 matching 10 bases. CDR3 in amino acids: CASSQGSEGQGSQHF. The CDR3 nucleotides read TGTGCCAGCAGCCAAGGTTCGGAGGGACAGGGGTCCCAGCATTTT.